Each of the 7 T cell receptor beta chains below was sequenced from the same sample in a study of T cell responses to AZD1222 COVID-19 vaccine (dated by TCRdb to the early 2020s). The library was prepared using the immunoSEQ multiplex PCR assay. TCRdb stores this immuneACCESS table with in-frame sequences only. Part of the clones is absent; in the studies checked, under half of the shortfall reflects unresolved V genes, and no reason is known for the rest. This sample gives some 110,000 clones in total; 88% of them show up just once. 3.5% of the sample is taken by the ten largest. Sample time point, as interpreted from the label and publication: about 28 days (+/-7) after the second vaccine dose. The material was peripheral blood, obtained 28 days after the second AZD1222 dose. These receptors were obtained from an adult who received the AZD1222 COVID-19 vaccine.

The table lists this clone with a few counts. The chain uses TRBV27 and TRBJ2-2; D call uncertain. The V and J ends lost 3 bases and 0 bases respectively, with 5 bases between them. The germline V gene has CDR1 MNHEY and CDR2 SMNVEV (reference sequence). This CDR3 region has 14 residues. The CDR3 protein is CASSFDPNTGELFF. In DNA form, the CDR3 reads TGTGCCAGCAGTTTTGACCCGAACACCGGGGAGCTGTTTTTT.

V usage is TRBV5-1 and J usage is TRBJ2-5; the D call may be TRBD1 or TRBD2 (5 bases each). V was trimmed by 5 bases and J by 5 bases, leaving 13 bases between them. CDR3 length: 13 amino acids. Germline V gene data show CDR1 as SGHRS and CDR2 as YFSETQ. In DNA, the CDR3 is TGCGCCAGCAGGACCCAGGGAGCGGAGACCCAGTACTTC. Protein sequence: CASRTQGAETQYF.

The table lists this clone with a count of one. The J gene is TRBJ2-7, the V gene TRBV11-3, with a possible D match to TRBD1 (5 bases). The CDR3 runs 12 residues. V lost 2 bases and J 7 bases, leaving 9 bases between the germline ends. Germline V CDR1 and CDR2: SGHNT, YENEEA. The CDR3 loop is CASSLQGGEQYF. The CDR3 bases are TGTGCCAGCAGCTTACAGGGCGGAGAGCAGTACTTC.

This sequence joins TRBV7-8 and TRBJ2-5; D call uncertain. V dropped 5 bases and J dropped 1 base, with 8 bases sitting between them. CDR3 length: 13 residues. Germline CDR1 is SGHVS and CDR2 is FQNEAQ. For the CDR3, the DNA is TGTGCCAGCAGCATACTCCTCCAAGAGACCCAGTACTTC. Translated: CASSILLQETQYF. The variable domain in full, completed from reference TRBV7-8 and TRBJ2-5, reads GAGVSQSPRYKVAKRGQDVALRCDPISGHVSLFWYQQALGQGPEFLTYFQNEAQLDKSGLPSDRFFAERPEGSVSTLKIQRTQQEDSAVYLCASSILLQETQYFGPGTRLLVL.

This clone was seen once. This rearrangement joins TRBV19 to TRBJ2-7, with TRBD2 identical over 7 bases. The germline V gene has CDR1 LNHDA and CDR2 SQIVND (reference sequence). The CDR3 has 14 residues. The trim removed 5 bases at V and 0 bases at J, leaving 4 bases unmatched. CDR3 loop: CASSVRDYSYEQYF. The CDR3 DNA sequence: TGTGCCAGTAGTGTCCGGGACTACTCCTACGAGCAGTACTTC.

In DNA form, the CDR3 reads TGTGCCAGCAGCATCCGGGACCTCGCCTACGAGCAGTACTTC. Amino acid sequence: CASSIRDLAYEQYF. V gene TRBV28 combines with J gene TRBJ2-7, with D perhaps assigned TRBD1 or TRBD2 (5 bases each). The CDR3 totals 14 residues. Germline assignment: CDR1 MDHEN and CDR2 SYDVKM. Trimming pared 6 bases from V and 2 bases from J, leaving 14 bases between.

The chain is built from TRBV6-1 and TRBJ1-1; tentative D call: TRBD1 (6 bases). The V end lost 1 base, the J end lost 4 bases, and 10 bases lay between the germline ends. Germline loops: CDR1 MNHNS, CDR2 SASEGT. This CDR3 spans 14 amino acids. The CDR3 DNA reads TGTGCCAGCAGTGAAGTGGGGGCGGCCACTGAAGCTTTCTTT. It codes for CASSEVGAATEAFF.